The 22 T cell receptor beta chains given below trace back to one sample, sequenced in a study of blood T cell repertoires in COVID-19 (dated by TCRdb to the early 2020s). The library was produced with the immunoSEQ multiplex PCR assay. The table comes from immuneACCESS by way of TCRdb, which keeps in-frame sequences with V and J called. Part of the clones is missing from these tables; in studies checked, under half for an unresolved V gene and the rest for unknown reasons. The sample table shows approximately 190,000 clones, and roughly four fifths are seen once. The ten largest make up over 13% of the sample. The sample taken for sequencing was peripheral blood. The source is a man aged 30 to 45 with active or convalescent COVID-19.

The chain links TRBV6-5 to TRBJ1-5; the D is unclear. The germline gives CDR1 MNHEY, CDR2 SVGAGI. This CDR3 is 15 amino acids long. The ends were cut back, 6 bases at V and 7 bases at J, with 19 bases in the middle. Here the CDR3 reads CASSQPSYGWQPQHF. CDR3 bases: TGTGCCAGCAGCCAACCCTCCTACGGGTGGCAGCCCCAGCATTTT.

The V call is TRBV1, the J call TRBJ2-7; no DNA check was done on the table's D call, TRBD2. TRBV1 is a recognized pseudogene. The CDR3 runs 15 residues. Here the CDR3 reads CTSSQASGRSYEQYF. The CDR3 coding sequence is TGCACCAGCAGCCAAGCTAGCGGGAGGTCCTACGAGCAGTACTTC.

This clone is a singleton in its sample. The chain is built from TRBV30 and TRBJ1-5, with D unclear. The CDR3 contains 16 residues. From germline, CDR1 is GTSNPN and CDR2 SVGIG (reference sequence). V lost 0 bases and J lost 8, with 20 bases in between. CDR3 region: CAWSVSSHQLLEPQHF. The CDR3 DNA sequence: TGTGCCTGGAGTGTATCCTCCCACCAACTGCTCGAGCCCCAGCATTTT.

This clone was observed a single time. The genes are TRBV24-1 and TRBJ2-3; 15 positions agree with TRBD2. The V segment lost 2 bases and the J segment 6 bases; nucleotides outside the gene matches: 5. This CDR3 is built from 17 residues. The germline CDR1 and CDR2 sequences are KGHDR and SFDVKD. CDR3 sequence reads: CATSDSGLAGGRDTQYF. DNA of the CDR3: TGTGCCACCAGTGATTCCGGACTAGCGGGAGGGAGGGATACGCAGTATTTT.

V usage is TRBV14 and J usage is TRBJ2-7; 7 bases match TRBD1. CDR1 SGHDN and CDR2 FVKESK come from the germline V gene. J lost 2 bases, V lost 3 bases, and 7 bases had no gene match. CDR3 length equals 15 residues. CDR3 loop: CASSQTGTRPYEQYF. The CDR3 bases are TGTGCCAGCAGCCAGACAGGGACGAGACCCTACGAGCAGTACTTC.

The gene calls are TRBV3-1 (or the pseudogene TRBV3-2) and TRBJ2-2; D call uncertain. CDR1 and CDR2 from the germline V gene are LGHDT and YNNKEL (reference sequence). CDR3 length equals 13 residues. Between the trimmed V and J ends, which lost 4 bases and 2 bases, there was a span of 5 bases. CDR3 amino acids: CASSPGNTGELFF. In DNA, the CDR3 is TGTGCCAGCAGCCCAGGAAACACCGGGGAGCTGTTTTTT.

The rearrangement joins TRBV5-1 to TRBJ2-3, with 9 bases that match TRBD2. The V and J ends lost 4 bases and 8 bases, in that order; junction bases with no gene match: 17. Germline assignment: CDR1 SGHRS and CDR2 YFSETQ. The CDR3 is 17 amino acids. This CDR3 reads CASSAPRGLAESVTQYF. In nucleotides, the CDR3 is TGCGCCAGCAGCGCCCCACGGGGACTAGCTGAATCAGTTACGCAGTATTTT.

Concerning this clone: The identical CDR3 is also encoded by other nucleotide sequences in the sample. The rearrangement joins TRBV7-6 to TRBJ1-3, with 9 bases matching TRBD1. With V trimmed by 1 base and J by 2 bases, 0 bases remained unmatched. The germline gives CDR1 SGHVS, CDR2 FNYEAQ. The CDR3 has 15 amino acids. The CDR3 is CASSLGQGAGNTIYF. CDR3 sequence (DNA): TGTGCCAGCAGCTTAGGACAGGGGGCTGGAAACACCATATATTTT. The whole variable domain, filled in from reference TRBV7-6 and TRBJ1-3, reads GAGVSQSPRYKVTKRGQDVALRCDPISGHVSLYWYRQALGQGPEFLTYFNYEAQQDKSGLPNDRFSAERPEGSISTLTIQRTEQRDSAMYRCASSLGQGAGNTIYFGEGSWLTVV.

The CDR3 sequence is CASSYRDNEQFF. CDR3 nucleotide sequence: TGTGCCAGCAGTTACCGGGACAATGAGCAGTTCTTC. The J gene is TRBJ2-1, the V gene TRBV6-2 or TRBV6-3; D is uncertain. Germline CDR1 is MNHEY and CDR2 is SVGEGT. Trimming took off 2 bases at V and 5 bases at J, with 4 bases between the two ends. The CDR3 contains 12 residues.

The chain joins TRBV10-1 to TRBJ2-5; tentatively, D is TRBD2 (6 bases). Germline V gene lookup returns CDR1 WNHNN and CDR2 SYGVQD (reference sequence). The CDR3 is 15 amino acids. Trimming left V 0 bases short and J 5 bases short, with 13 bases between. The CDR3 is CASSESGRDGETQYF. The CDR3 DNA reads as TGCGCCAGCAGTGAGTCGGGGCGGGATGGGGAGACCCAGTACTTC.

The V gene is TRBV18, the J gene TRBJ2-5, with D maybe TRBD1 (5 bases). Germline-derived CDR1 and CDR2 are KGHSH and LQKENI. V lost 2 bases and J lost 2, with 15 bases in between. CDR3 size: 16 residues. CDR3 residues: CASSPTPRVDQETQYF. The CDR3 DNA reads TGTGCCAGCTCACCAACCCCCAGGGTTGATCAAGAGACCCAGTACTTC.

This sequence joins TRBV4-2 and TRBJ2-1, with unresolved D. Germline assignment: CDR1 LGHNA and CDR2 YNFKEQ. Trimming removed 1 base at V and 4 bases at J, with 11 bases between. The CDR3 sequence is 15 residues long. The CDR3 DNA is TGTGCCAGCAGCCAAGTTGACACGAATTACAATGAGCAGTTCTTC. Protein product: CASSQVDTNYNEQFF.

This clone was seen only once. Other DNA sequences within the sample encode an identical CDR3. The rearrangement joins TRBV28 to TRBJ1-5; no definite D call. Germline assignment: CDR1 MDHEN and CDR2 SYDVKM. Trimming removed 3 bases from V and 0 bases from J, with 9 bases in between. This CDR3 has 15 amino acids. The CDR3 protein is CASSLAGGSNQPQHF. The CDR3 DNA reads TGTGCCAGCAGTTTGGCGGGAGGTAGCAATCAGCCCCAGCATTTT.

This chain links TRBV5-4 with TRBJ2-7, with a weak D call TRBD2 (6 bases). CDR1 and CDR2 (germline): SGHNT, YYREEE (reference sequence). This CDR3 is 15 amino acids long. Trimming removed 4 bases at V and 4 bases at J, with 18 bases between. The CDR3 nucleotides are TGTGCCAGCAGCGCGGGGCAGGGACGGTCGTACGAGCAGTACTTC. It encodes CASSAGQGRSYEQYF.

The chain recombines TRBV7-2 with TRBJ2-3, with D perhaps matching TRBD1 (6 bases). The CDR3 length is 13 residues. Deletions cut 4 bases from V and 3 bases from J, with 8 bases between. Germline V gene lookup returns CDR1 SGHTA and CDR2 FQGNSA. The CDR3 here is CASSYDRTDTQYF. The CDR3 nucleotides are TGTGCCAGCAGCTACGACAGGACAGATACGCAGTATTTT.

This clone has only one observation. The chain employs TRBV5-6 and TRBJ2-1, with 8 bases that match TRBD1. The ends lost 3 bases at V and 1 base at J; junction bases unmatched: 3. The CDR3 extends over 15 amino acids. Germline V gene lookup returns CDR1 SGHDT and CDR2 YYEEEE. The CDR3 is CASSSGQVSYNEQFF. Written as DNA, the CDR3 is TGTGCCAGCAGCTCGGGACAGGTGTCCTACAATGAGCAGTTCTTC.

The chain has TRBV29-1 and TRBJ1-2; 7 bases are a match to TRBD1. Germline loops: CDR1 SQVTM, CDR2 ANQGSEA. The V gene end was trimmed by 3 bases and the J gene end by 7 bases; junction bases not matched to a gene: 17. The CDR3 runs 16 residues. The CDR3 here is CSVEASGRQGRSGYTF. In DNA, the CDR3 is TGCAGCGTTGAGGCAAGTGGGAGACAGGGAAGAAGTGGCTACACCTTC.

On this clone: Other DNA sequences in this sample translate to the same CDR3. This chain joins TRBV7-9 and TRBJ2-7; 12 bases map to TRBD1. Germline lookup yields CDR1 SEHNR and CDR2 FQNEAQ (reference sequence). J lost 4 bases, V lost 3 bases, and 1 base had no gene match. The length of the CDR3 is 14 residues. In nucleotides, the CDR3 is TGTGCCAGCAGCTTGGGACAGGGGGCTTACGAGCAGTACGTC. It specifies CASSLGQGAYEQYV.

This rearrangement joins TRBV9 to TRBJ2-7; TRBD2 matches 10 bases. This CDR3 is 16 amino acids long. Germline loops: CDR1 SGDLS, CDR2 YYNGEE. Trimming cost V 4 bases and J 4 bases; bases outside gene matches: 11. CDR3 DNA: TGTGCCAGCAGCCCCACCGGGACTAGCGCAGGGTACGAGCAGTACTTC. As protein: CASSPTGTSAGYEQYF.

The rearrangement joins TRBV19 to TRBJ1-5; D ambiguous. Germline assignment: CDR1 LNHDA and CDR2 SQIVND (reference sequence). V lost 1 base and J 11 bases, leaving 15 bases between the germline ends. CDR3 length equals 14 residues. CDR3 sequence: CASSIGPLAATQHF. CDR3 DNA: TGTGCCAGTAGTATAGGGCCCCTCGCGGCGACCCAGCATTTT. Based on the CDR3 plus reference TRBV19 and TRBJ1-5, the full variable domain is DGGITQSPKYLFRKEGQNVTLSCEQNLNHDAMYWYRQDPGQGLRLIYYSQIVNDFQKGDIAEGYSVSREKKESFPLTVTSAQKNPTAFYLCASSIGPLAATQHFGDGTRLSIL.

The J gene is TRBJ2-7, the V gene TRBV10-3, with TRBD2 matching 9 bases. The germline V gene has CDR1 ENHRY and CDR2 SYGVKD. The J segment lost 1 base and the V segment lost 0 bases, leaving 4 bases of the junction unmatched. This CDR3 comprises 16 residues. This CDR3 is CAISESTSGPSYEQYF. The DNA for the CDR3 is TGTGCCATCAGTGAGTCGACTAGCGGACCTTCCTACGAGCAGTACTTC.

The V and J genes are TRBV13 and TRBJ2-6, with 7 bases that match TRBD1. V shed 4 bases and J 0 bases; nucleotides not matched to a gene: 9. This CDR3 is built from 18 residues. Germline V CDR1 and CDR2: PRHDT, FYEKMQ (reference sequence). The CDR3 loop reads CASSSRDSSSSGANVLTF. The CDR3 DNA reads TGTGCCAGCAGCTCTAGGGACAGTTCCAGCTCTGGGGCCAACGTCCTGACTTTC.